The sequence of this T cell receptor (beta chain) was determined in a study of cytomegalovirus exposure and HLA in healthy donors. The PCR ran on 60 Vbeta and 13 Jbeta primers. The assay was immunoSEQ multiplex PCR, and TCRdb's table has in-frame clones only and misses some. The repertoire holds about 130,000 clones, with roughly 70% as singletons. This clone was seen only once. Its antigen is currently unknown. Trimming removed 4 bases at V and 7 bases at J, with 11 bases between. This CDR3 region has 12 residues. The germline CDR1 and CDR2 sequences are MDHEN and SYDVKM. Overall study findings and caveats: In vitro experiments confirmed that three CMV-associated chains were specific for CMV antigens.

The sample comprised PBMCs. This receptor was obtained from a woman in her thirties or forties in good health and CMV-seropositive. V is TRBV28 and J is TRBJ2-7, with D hard to call. The CDR3 loop is CASSSPSREQYF. As DNA, the CDR3 is TGTGCCAGCAGTTCGCCTTCTAGGGAGCAGTACTTC.